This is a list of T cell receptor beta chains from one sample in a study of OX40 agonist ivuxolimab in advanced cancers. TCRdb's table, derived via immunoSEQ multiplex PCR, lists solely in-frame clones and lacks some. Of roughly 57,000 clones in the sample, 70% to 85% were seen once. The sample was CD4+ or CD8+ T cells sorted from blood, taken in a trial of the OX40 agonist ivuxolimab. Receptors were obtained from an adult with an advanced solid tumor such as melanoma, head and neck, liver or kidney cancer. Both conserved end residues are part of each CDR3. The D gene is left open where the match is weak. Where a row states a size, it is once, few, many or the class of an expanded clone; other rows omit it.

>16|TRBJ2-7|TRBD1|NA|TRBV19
TGTGCCAGTAGTAAGGTCCCCACAGGGGGCGCGGAAGAGCAGTACTTC
CASSKVPTGGAEEQYF
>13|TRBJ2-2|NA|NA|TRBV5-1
TGCGCCAGCAGCACCGGACCCGCCGGGGAGCTGTTTTTT
CASSTGPAGELFF
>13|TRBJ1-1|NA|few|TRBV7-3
TGTGCCAGCAGCCTGGCACGGAACACTGAAGCTTTCTTT
CASSLARNTEAFF
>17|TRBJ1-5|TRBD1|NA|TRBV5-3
TGTGCCAGAAGCTCCTCCTGGACAGGCGGAGGCAATCAGCCCCAGCATTTT
CARSSSWTGGGNQPQHF
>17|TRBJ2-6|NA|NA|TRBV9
TGTGCCAGCAGCGAGGGACATACTACCTCTGGGGCCAACGTCCTGACTTTC
CASSEGHTTSGANVLTF
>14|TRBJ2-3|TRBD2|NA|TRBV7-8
TGTGCCAGCAGCTCCCAACTGGGGGGGGATACGCAGTATTTT
CASSSQLGGDTQYF
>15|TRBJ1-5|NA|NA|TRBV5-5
TGTGCCAGCAGCTTGGCCAGGGGAAGCGGCCAGCCCCAGCATTTT
CASSLARGSGQPQHF
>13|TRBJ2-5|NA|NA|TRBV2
TGTGCCAGCAGTGACCCGGGATTGGGGACCCAGTACTTC
CASSDPGLGTQYF
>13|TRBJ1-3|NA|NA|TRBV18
TGTGCCAGCTCACCAAACTCTGGAAACACCATATATTTT
CASSPNSGNTIYF
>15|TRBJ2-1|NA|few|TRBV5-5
TGTGCCAGCAGCTTGACCGGGGTCCCCTACAATGAGCAGTTCTTC
CASSLTGVPYNEQFF
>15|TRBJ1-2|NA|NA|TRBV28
TGTGCCAGCAGTTTCGAGGACAGAGACAACTATGGCTACACCTTC
CASSFEDRDNYGYTF
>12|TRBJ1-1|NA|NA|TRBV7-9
TGTGCCAGCAGCTTCCAGACCCCGGAAGCTTTCTTT
CASSFQTPEAFF
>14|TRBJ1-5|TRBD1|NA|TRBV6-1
TGTGCCAGCAGATCATCAGGGGGCGATCAGCCCCAGCATTTT
CASRSSGGDQPQHF
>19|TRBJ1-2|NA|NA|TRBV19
TGTGCCAGTAGATATATCCCTACAGGGTCCACAACCGCTAACTATGGCTACACCTTC
CASRYIPTGSTTANYGYTF
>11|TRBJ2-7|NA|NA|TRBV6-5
TGTGCCAGTCTCTCGGTCTACGAGCAGTACTTC
CASLSVYEQYF
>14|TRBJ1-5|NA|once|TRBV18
TGTGCCAGCTCACCGGGCACCCTAGGATCCCCCCAGCATTTT
CASSPGTLGSPQHF
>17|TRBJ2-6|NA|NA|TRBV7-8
TGTGCCAGCAGCCTCCGGGACACCGGCTCTGGGGCCAACGTCCTGACTTTC
CASSLRDTGSGANVLTF
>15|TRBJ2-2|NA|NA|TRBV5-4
TGTGCCAGCAGCTTGGAAGGAAGGGACACCGGGGAGCTGTTTTTT
CASSLEGRDTGELFF
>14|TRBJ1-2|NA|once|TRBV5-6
TGTGCCAGCAGCTTGACAGGACGGGCGGATGGCTACACCTTC
CASSLTGRADGYTF
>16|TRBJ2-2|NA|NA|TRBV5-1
TGCGCCAGCAGCTTGGCCGCGGGGAAGGTGGTCCGGGAGCTGTTTTTT
CASSLAAGKVVRELFF
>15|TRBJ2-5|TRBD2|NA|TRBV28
TGTGCCAGCAGAACTCATCGGACTAGCGAAGAGACCCAGTACTTC
CASRTHRTSEETQYF
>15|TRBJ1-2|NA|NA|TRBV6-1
TGTGCCAGCAGTGAATCTTTAGGGATACCCTATGGCTACACCTTC
CASSESLGIPYGYTF
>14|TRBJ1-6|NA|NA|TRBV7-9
TGTGCCAGCAGCCGCAGCCCCAGCCTTTCACCCCTCCACTTT
CASSRSPSLSPLHF
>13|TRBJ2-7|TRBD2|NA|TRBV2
TGTGCCAGCAGTGGGGGACTAGCTTACGAGCAGTACTTC
CASSGGLAYEQYF
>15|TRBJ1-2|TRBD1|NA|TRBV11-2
TGTGCCAGCAGCCCTCTCGACAGGGGGCTAAGTGGCTACACCTTC
CASSPLDRGLSGYTF
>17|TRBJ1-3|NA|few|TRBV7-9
TGTGCCAGCAGCTTTAATATTAGGGCCTCCTCTGGAAACACCATATATTTT
CASSFNIRASSGNTIYF
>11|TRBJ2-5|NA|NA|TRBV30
TGTGCCTGGGGGTACCAAGAGACCCAGTACTTC
CAWGYQETQYF
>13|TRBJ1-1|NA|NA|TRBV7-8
TGTGCCAGCAGCGAACAGGGGAACACTGAAGCTTTCTTT
CASSEQGNTEAFF
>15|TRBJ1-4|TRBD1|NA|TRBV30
TGTGCCTGGAGTGTACCCGAGACAGGGGATGAAAAACTGTTTTTT
CAWSVPETGDEKLFF
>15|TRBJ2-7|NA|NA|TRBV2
TGTGCCAGCTCTCCTCCTCGACTGGTCTCCTACGAGCAGTACTTC
CASSPPRLVSYEQYF
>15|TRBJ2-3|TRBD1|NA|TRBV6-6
TGTGCCAGCAGTATCCCGGGACAGCGCACAGATACGCAGTATTTT
CASSIPGQRTDTQYF
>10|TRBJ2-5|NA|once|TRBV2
TGTGCCAGCAGCCAAGAGACCCAGTACTTC
CASSQETQYF
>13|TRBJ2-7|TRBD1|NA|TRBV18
TGTGCCAGCTCACCTTGGACAGGGTACGAGCAGTACTTC
CASSPWTGYEQYF
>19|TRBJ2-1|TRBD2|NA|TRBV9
TGTGCCAGCAGCGGACGGACTAGCGGGAGTTTCGGCTCCTACAATGAGCAGTTCTTC
CASSGRTSGSFGSYNEQFF
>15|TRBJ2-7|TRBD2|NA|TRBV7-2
TGTGCCAGCAGCAATGGACTAGCGGGCTCATACGAGCAGTACTTC
CASSNGLAGSYEQYF
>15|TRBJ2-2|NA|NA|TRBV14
TGTGCCAGCAGCCCCGGTGGAATAGTGCACGGGGAGCTGTTTTTT
CASSPGGIVHGELFF
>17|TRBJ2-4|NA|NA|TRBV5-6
TGTGCCAGCAGCTTGGACCGGGGGCTTCTAGCCAAAAACATTCAGTACTTC
CASSLDRGLLAKNIQYF
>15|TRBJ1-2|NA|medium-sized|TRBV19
TGTGCCAGTAGTATCCTGACCGATTCTAACTATGGCTACACCTTC
CASSILTDSNYGYTF
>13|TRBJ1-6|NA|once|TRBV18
TGTGCCAGCTCAGGGGGCCAAAATTCACCCCTCCACTTT
CASSGGQNSPLHF
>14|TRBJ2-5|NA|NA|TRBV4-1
TGCGCCAGCAGCTTAGGGACCGCACAAGAGACCCAGTACTTC
CASSLGTAQETQYF
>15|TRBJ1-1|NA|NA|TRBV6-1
TGTGCCAGCAGTGAAAGGGGCGCGAGGAGCACTGAAGCTTTCTTT
CASSERGARSTEAFF
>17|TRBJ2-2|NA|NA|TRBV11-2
TGTGCCAGCAGCCCTAGGCCCGGGAGTTATCGCACCGGGGAGCTGTTTTTT
CASSPRPGSYRTGELFF
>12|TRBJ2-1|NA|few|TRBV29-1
TGCAGCGTTGCGGTAGTCGCAAATGAGCAGTTCTTC
CSVAVVANEQFF
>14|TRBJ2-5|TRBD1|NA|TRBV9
TGTGCCAGCAGCGCGACAGGGGGCAGGGAGACCCAGTACTTC
CASSATGGRETQYF
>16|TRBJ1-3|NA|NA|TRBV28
TGTGCCAGCAGTTTATACTCGACAGGCTCTGGAAACACCATATATTTT
CASSLYSTGSGNTIYF
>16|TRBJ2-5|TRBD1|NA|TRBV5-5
TGTGCCAGCAGCTTGCGGGCGGGGACAGGTCAAGAGACCCAGTACTTC
CASSLRAGTGQETQYF
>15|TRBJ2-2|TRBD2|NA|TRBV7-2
TGTGCCAGCAGCAGACTAGCGGATTACACCGGGGAGCTGTTTTTT
CASSRLADYTGELFF